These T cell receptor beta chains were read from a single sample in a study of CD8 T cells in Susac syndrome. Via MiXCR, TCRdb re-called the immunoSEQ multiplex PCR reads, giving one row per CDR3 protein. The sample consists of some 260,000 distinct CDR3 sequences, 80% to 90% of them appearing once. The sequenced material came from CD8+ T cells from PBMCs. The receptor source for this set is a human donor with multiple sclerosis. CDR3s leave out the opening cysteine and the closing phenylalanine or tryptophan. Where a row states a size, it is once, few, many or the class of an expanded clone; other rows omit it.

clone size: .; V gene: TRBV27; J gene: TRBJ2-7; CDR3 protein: ASSNFPRGRQSYEQY
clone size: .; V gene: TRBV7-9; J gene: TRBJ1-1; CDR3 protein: AEQGLDTEAF
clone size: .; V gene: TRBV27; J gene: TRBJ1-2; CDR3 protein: ASSSGGRNYGYT
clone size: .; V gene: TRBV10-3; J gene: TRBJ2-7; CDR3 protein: AISESLDSLYEQY
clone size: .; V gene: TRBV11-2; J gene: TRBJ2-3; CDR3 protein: ASSLAFRQGRTDTQY
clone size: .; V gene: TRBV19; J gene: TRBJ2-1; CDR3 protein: ASSLIVYSSYNEQF
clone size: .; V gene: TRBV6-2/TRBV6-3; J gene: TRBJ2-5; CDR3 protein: ASSYTDLGGTQY
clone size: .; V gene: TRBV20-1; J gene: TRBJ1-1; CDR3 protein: SASDFTEAF
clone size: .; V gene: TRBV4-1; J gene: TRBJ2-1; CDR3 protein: ASSQKQGANEQF
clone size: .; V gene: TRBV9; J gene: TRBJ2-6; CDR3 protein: ASSAGPYSGANVLT
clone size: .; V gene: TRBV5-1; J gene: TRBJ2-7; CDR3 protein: ASSFRGTGGYEQY
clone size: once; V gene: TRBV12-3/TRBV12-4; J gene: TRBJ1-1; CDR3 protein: ASKPGYTEAF
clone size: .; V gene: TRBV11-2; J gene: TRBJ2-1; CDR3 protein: ASSLSSGRAPYNEQF
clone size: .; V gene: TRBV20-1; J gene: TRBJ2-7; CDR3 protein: SARDPAASYEQY
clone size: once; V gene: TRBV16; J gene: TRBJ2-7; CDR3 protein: ASSHSRVGQLSYEQY
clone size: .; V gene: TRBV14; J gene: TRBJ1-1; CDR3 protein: ASSQDRGKAF
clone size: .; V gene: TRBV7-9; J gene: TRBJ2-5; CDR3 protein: ASSLAPSKETQY
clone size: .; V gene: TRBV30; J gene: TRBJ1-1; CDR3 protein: AWSGTVEAF
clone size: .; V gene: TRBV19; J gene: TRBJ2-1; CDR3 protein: ASSIDRVSVGSSYNEQF
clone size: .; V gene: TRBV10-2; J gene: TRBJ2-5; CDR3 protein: ASSELVTSGRVEETQY
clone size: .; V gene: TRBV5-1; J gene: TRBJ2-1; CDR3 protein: ATSVNMVPNEQF
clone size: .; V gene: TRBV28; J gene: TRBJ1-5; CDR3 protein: ASSLLAGSSNQPQH
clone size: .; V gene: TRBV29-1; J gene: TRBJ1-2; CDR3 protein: SVGKPGRAGYT
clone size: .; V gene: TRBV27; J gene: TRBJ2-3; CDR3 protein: ASSLRARQDTQY
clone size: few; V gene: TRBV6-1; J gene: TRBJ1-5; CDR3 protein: ASSEEFSSNQPQH
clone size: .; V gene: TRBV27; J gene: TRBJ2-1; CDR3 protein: ASCSYNEQF
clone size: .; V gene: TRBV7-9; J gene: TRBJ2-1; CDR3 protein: ASSLVPSVGSYNEQF
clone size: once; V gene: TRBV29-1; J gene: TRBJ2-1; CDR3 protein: SVGAKAAEQF
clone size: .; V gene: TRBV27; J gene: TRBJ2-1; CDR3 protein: ASSARAAYNEQF
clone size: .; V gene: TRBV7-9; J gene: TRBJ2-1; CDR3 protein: ASGAGGTYNEQF
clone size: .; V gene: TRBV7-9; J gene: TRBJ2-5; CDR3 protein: ASSWGEREKETQY